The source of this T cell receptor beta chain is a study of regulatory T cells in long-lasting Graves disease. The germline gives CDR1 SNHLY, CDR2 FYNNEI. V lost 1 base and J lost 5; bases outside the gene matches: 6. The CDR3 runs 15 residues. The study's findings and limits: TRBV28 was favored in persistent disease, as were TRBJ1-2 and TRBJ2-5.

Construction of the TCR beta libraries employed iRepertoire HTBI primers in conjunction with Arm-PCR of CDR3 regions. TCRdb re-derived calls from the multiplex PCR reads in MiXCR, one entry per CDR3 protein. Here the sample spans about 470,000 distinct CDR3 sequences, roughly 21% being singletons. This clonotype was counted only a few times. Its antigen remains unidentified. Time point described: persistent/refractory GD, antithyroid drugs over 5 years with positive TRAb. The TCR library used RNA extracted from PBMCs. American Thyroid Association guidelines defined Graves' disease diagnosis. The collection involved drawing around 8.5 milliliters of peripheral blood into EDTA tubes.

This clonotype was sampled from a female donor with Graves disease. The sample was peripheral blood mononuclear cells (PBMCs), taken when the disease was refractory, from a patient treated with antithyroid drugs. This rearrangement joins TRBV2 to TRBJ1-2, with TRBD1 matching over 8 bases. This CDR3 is CASSEEANRGYGYTF. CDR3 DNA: TGTGCCAGCAGTGAAGAAGCGAACAGGGGGTATGGCTACACCTTC. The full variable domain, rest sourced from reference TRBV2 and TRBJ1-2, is EPEVTQTPSHQVTQMGQEVILRCVPISNHLYFYWYRQILGQKVEFLVSFYNNEISEKSEIFDDQFSVERPDGSNFTLKIRSTKLEDSAMYFCASSEEANRGYGYTFGSGTRLTVV.